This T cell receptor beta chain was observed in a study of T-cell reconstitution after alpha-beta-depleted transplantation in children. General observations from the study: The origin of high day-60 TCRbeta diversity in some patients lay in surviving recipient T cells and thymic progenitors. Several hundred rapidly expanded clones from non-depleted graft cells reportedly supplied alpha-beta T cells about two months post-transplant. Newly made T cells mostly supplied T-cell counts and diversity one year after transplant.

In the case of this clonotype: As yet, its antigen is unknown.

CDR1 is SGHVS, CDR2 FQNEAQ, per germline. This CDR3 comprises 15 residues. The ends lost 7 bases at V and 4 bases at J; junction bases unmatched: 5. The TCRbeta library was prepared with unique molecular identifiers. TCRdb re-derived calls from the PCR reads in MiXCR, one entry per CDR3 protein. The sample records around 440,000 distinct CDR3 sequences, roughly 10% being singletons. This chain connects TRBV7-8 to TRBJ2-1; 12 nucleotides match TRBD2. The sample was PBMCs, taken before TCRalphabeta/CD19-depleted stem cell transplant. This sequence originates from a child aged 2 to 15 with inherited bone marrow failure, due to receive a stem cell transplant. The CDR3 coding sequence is TGTGCCAGCACAACGACTAGCGGGAGATACAATGAGCAGTTCTTC. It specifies CASTTTSGRYNEQFF.